What follows are 20 T cell receptor beta chains derived from one specimen sequenced in a study of OX40 agonist ivuxolimab in advanced cancers. Sequencing was performed with immunoSEQ multiplex PCR; in TCRdb, only in-frame clones are kept and a portion is missing. The sample comprises over 20,000 clones, more than 70% of which are singletons, and around 30% rests with the top ten. The sample here was CD4+ or CD8+ T cells sorted from blood, taken in a trial of the OX40 agonist ivuxolimab. The source is an adult with an advanced solid tumor such as melanoma, head and neck, liver or kidney cancer.

Regarding this clone: One end of the junction does not line up with germline, which may come from a read error. The chain joins TRBV30 to TRBJ2-1; D not resolved. Germline assignment: CDR1 GTSNPN and CDR2 SVGIG (reference sequence). The CDR3 contains 12 residues. The CDR3 protein is CSWSERVNEQFF. The CDR3 DNA sequence: TGTTCCTGGAGTGAAAGAGTCAATGAGCAGTTCTTC.

The chain combines TRBV29-1 with TRBJ2-7, with no clear D. V was shortened by 0 bases and J by 3 bases, with 12 bases between the two germline ends. The germline gives CDR1 SQVTM, CDR2 ANQGSEA. The CDR3 loop spans 14 amino acids. CDR3 in amino acids: CSVEDIRSGYEQYF. The CDR3 DNA reads TGCAGCGTTGAAGATATCCGGTCGGGCTACGAGCAGTACTTC.

This clone is judged medium-sized (0.01 to 0.1%). The chain recombines TRBV7-2 with TRBJ1-2, with 10 positions matching TRBD1. Germline lookup yields CDR1 SGHTA and CDR2 FQGNSA. V was pared by 10 bases and J by 2 bases, with 4 bases of the junction left unmatched. The CDR3 runs to 13 residues. The CDR3 region is CATGQGPNYGYTF. Here the CDR3 DNA reads TGTGCCACGGGACAGGGGCCCAACTATGGCTACACCTTC.

The rearrangement uses TRBV5-8 and TRBJ1-1; D not certain. Trimming removed 4 bases at V and 1 base at J, with 11 bases between. The germline V gene encodes CDR1 SGHTS and CDR2 YDEGEE. The CDR3 covers 14 residues. Written as DNA, the CDR3 is TGTGCCAGCAGCCATCTCACCCAGAACACTGAAGCTTTCTTT. This encodes CASSHLTQNTEAFF.

CDR3 nucleotides: TGTGCCAGCATCCGGGTGGCTAGCGCCGACTCCTACAATGAGCAGTTCTTC. Translated: CASIRVASADSYNEQFF. The gene calls are TRBV27 and TRBJ2-1, with D possibly TRBD2 on 6 matching bases. Per germline, CDR1 MNHEY and CDR2 SMNVEV (reference sequence). Trimming cost V 7 bases and J 0 bases, with 19 bases left between them. The CDR3 runs 17 residues.

The chain recombines TRBV29-1 with TRBJ1-2; the D is unclear. V dropped 5 bases and J dropped 2 bases, with 6 bases sitting between them. CDR3 length: 11 amino acids. CDR1 is SQVTM, CDR2 ANQGSEA, per germline. This CDR3 reads CSVRRNYGYTF. The CDR3 DNA sequence: TGCAGCGTTCGACGAAACTATGGCTACACCTTC.

The V call is TRBV4-3, the J call TRBJ2-5; 11 bases are a match to TRBD2. This CDR3 comprises 16 residues. The ends lost 1 base at V and 4 bases at J; junction bases unmatched: 5. Per the germline V gene, CDR1 is LGHNA and CDR2 is YSLEER. The CDR3 here is CASSQGALAGGETQYF. The CDR3 DNA sequence: TGCGCCAGCAGCCAAGGGGCCCTAGCGGGAGGAGAGACCCAGTACTTC.

As for this clone: Within the sample, other DNA sequences also encode this same CDR3. The chain combines TRBV11-3 with TRBJ2-7; no reliable D call. V lost 5 bases, J lost 5 bases, and 13 bases lay in between. The germline CDR1 and CDR2 sequences are SGHNT and YENEEA. This CDR3 contains 13 residues. Written as DNA, the CDR3 is TGTGCCAGCAGCGCAGATGGAATCAACGAGCAGTACTTC. Its protein is CASSADGINEQYF. The whole variable domain, remainder taken from reference TRBV11-3 and TRBJ2-7, is EAGVVQSPRYKIIEKKQPVAFWCNPISGHNTLYWYLQNLGQGPELLIRYENEEAVDDSQLPKDRFSAERLKGVDSTLKIQPAELGDSAVYLCASSADGINEQYFGPGTRLTVT.

The chain has TRBV15 and TRBJ2-2; D is possibly TRBD1 or TRBD2 (5 bases each). CDR1 is LNHNV and CDR2 is YYDKDF in the germline V gene (reference sequence). CDR3 length equals 16 residues. The V and J ends lost 0 bases and 1 base respectively, with 9 bases between them. CDR3 loop: CATSREGRVNTGELFF. CDR3 bases: TGTGCCACCAGCAGAGAGGGGCGGGTGAACACCGGGGAGCTGTTTTTT.

J is TRBJ1-2 and V is TRBV30; tentative D call: TRBD1 (5 bases). In germline, CDR1 is GTSNPN, CDR2 SVGIG (reference sequence). Between the trimmed V and J ends, which lost 7 bases and 8 bases, there was a span of 17 bases. The CDR3 has 12 amino acids. In DNA form, the CDR3 reads TGTGCCTCCTCCCTCCCAGGGCGCGGCTACACCTTC. It encodes CASSLPGRGYTF.

This clone is labeled as medium-sized. V usage is TRBV2 and J usage is TRBJ2-1; 9 positions match TRBD2. Germline CDR1 is SNHLY and CDR2 is FYNNEI. V lost 7 bases, J lost 5 bases, and 6 bases stayed unmatched. CDR3 length: 14 residues. The CDR3 spells CASIPSGANNEQFF. The CDR3 DNA reads as TGTGCCAGCATACCTAGCGGGGCGAACAATGAGCAGTTCTTC.

The chain is built from TRBV6-6 and TRBJ1-4; 8 bases are shared with TRBD1. Trimming took 5 bases from V and 7 from J; bases not matched to a gene: 9. Germline V gene lookup returns CDR1 MNHNY and CDR2 SVGAGI (reference sequence). The CDR3 is made up of 15 amino acids. CDR3 DNA: TGTGCCAGCAGTCGGGGGGCAGGGGGCGGTGAAAAACTGTTTTTT. It yields the protein CASSRGAGGGEKLFF.

The chain links TRBV7-8 to TRBJ2-7, with D perhaps matching TRBD2 (7 bases). This CDR3 spans 14 amino acids. The germline CDR1 and CDR2 sequences are SGHVS and FQNEAQ. V was pared by 4 bases and J by 2 bases, with 12 bases between. CDR3 sequence: CASSSTGRAYEQYF. The CDR3, as DNA: TGTGCCAGCAGCTCCACAGGGAGGGCCTACGAGCAGTACTTC.

This clone has a single count. This chain joins TRBV21-1 and TRBJ2-5; the table's D call of TRBD2 was not tested on the DNA. TRBV21-1 is recorded as a pseudogene. This CDR3 has 14 amino acids. Written as DNA, the CDR3 is TGTGCCAGCAGCTTTGGTGAGGGCCCGGAGACCCAGTACTTC. Translation gives CASSFGEGPETQYF.

This chain uses TRBV2 with TRBJ2-2; tentatively, D is TRBD1 (6 bases). V lost 9 bases and J lost 0, with 11 bases in between. The CDR3 has 14 amino acids. Germline V gene lookup returns CDR1 SNHLY and CDR2 FYNNEI. The chain's CDR3 is CARAGTPNTGELFF. CDR3 nucleotides: TGTGCCAGGGCCGGGACACCGAACACCGGGGAGCTGTTTTTT.

The chain carries TRBV19 and TRBJ1-5, with D unresolved. Germline CDR1 reads LNHDA; CDR2 reads SQIVND (reference sequence). V was trimmed by 3 bases and J by 4 bases, leaving 7 bases between them. The CDR3 runs to 13 residues. The CDR3 reads CASSIWVNQPQHF. CDR3 bases: TGTGCCAGTAGTATCTGGGTTAATCAGCCCCAGCATTTT. The full variable domain, in which reference TRBV19 and TRBJ1-5 provide the parts outside the CDR3, is DGGITQSPKYLFRKEGQNVTLSCEQNLNHDAMYWYRQDPGQGLRLIYYSQIVNDFQKGDIAEGYSVSREKKESFPLTVTSAQKNPTAFYLCASSIWVNQPQHFGDGTRLSIL.

By share, this clone ranks as medium-sized. This sequence joins TRBV7-9 and TRBJ1-4, with TRBD1 as a possible D gene (6 bases). This CDR3 has 16 residues. Germline CDR1 reads SEHNR; CDR2 reads FQNEAQ (reference sequence). Trimming removed 2 bases at V and 6 bases at J, with 16 bases between. The CDR3 region has the DNA TGTGCCAGCAGCTTAAATCCGGGGGGCACAGATGAAAAACTGTTTTTT. This codes for CASSLNPGGTDEKLFF.

The chain combines TRBV27 with TRBJ2-7; 7 positions match TRBD2. Per the germline V gene, CDR1 is MNHEY and CDR2 is SMNVEV (reference sequence). The trim removed 4 bases at V and 2 bases at J, leaving 5 bases unmatched. The CDR3 contains 14 residues. The CDR3 loop is CASSYSGPTYEQYF. CDR3 bases: TGTGCCAGCAGTTATAGCGGGCCTACCTACGAGCAGTACTTC.

The CDR3 sequence: CASSESGTGADTQYF. CDR3 bases: TGCGCCAGCAGTGAGTCCGGGACAGGGGCGGATACGCAGTATTTT. V and J are TRBV10-1 and TRBJ2-3, with 10 bases identical to TRBD1. V gave up 0 bases and J gave up 6 bases; unmatched junction bases: 3. This CDR3 is 15 amino acids long. Germline CDR1 reads WNHNN; CDR2 reads SYGVQD (reference sequence).

The gene calls are TRBV18 and TRBJ2-2; 10 bases align to TRBD1. Per germline, CDR1 KGHSH and CDR2 LQKENI. V gave up 3 bases and J gave up 3 bases; unmatched junction bases: 10. CDR3 size: 18 residues. The CDR3 DNA reads as TGTGCCAGCTCACCCTACTGGGACAGGGGAAGGGACACCGGGGAGCTGTTTTTT. It codes for CASSPYWDRGRDTGELFF.